Below, 27 T cell receptor beta chains from the same sample are listed, as sequenced in a study of T cells in Graves' hyperthyroidism and ophthalmopathy. RNA transcripts yielded amplified TCR beta CDR3 regions. The TCR CDR3 first-round RT-PCR relied on the HTBI primer set. TCRdb recomputed calls from the multiplex PCR reads with MiXCR, one row per CDR3 protein. The table lists about 580,000 distinct CDR3 sequences, approximately 14% of them singletons. Sequencing input: blood. The receptors come from a woman under 40 with Graves' hyperthyroidism that later progressed to Graves' ophthalmopathy.

This clonotype was detected a few times. The gene calls are TRBV2 and TRBJ2-3; TRBD2 matches 12 bases. CDR3 length: 15 residues. Germline trimming cut 4 bases from V and 5 bases from J; bases unmatched to any gene: 4. Germline CDR1 reads SNHLY; CDR2 reads FYNNEI. The CDR3 DNA is TGTGCCAGCAGTGGACTAGCGGGAGTACAAGATACGCAGTATTTT. The encoded protein is CASSGLAGVQDTQYF.

This clonotype showed up many times. V and J are TRBV12-3 or TRBV12-4 and TRBJ1-5; the D is unclear. This CDR3 is built from 13 residues. The ends were cut back, 6 bases at V and 6 bases at J, with 12 bases in the middle. CDR3 amino acids: CASRSVDTQPQHF. DNA for the CDR3: TGTGCCAGCAGATCCGTCGACACTCAGCCCCAGCATTTT.

This clonotype was found many times. The genes are TRBV27 and TRBJ2-7, with 8 bases fitting TRBD2. Losses at the gene ends were 2 bases for V and 7 bases for J; bases not matched to a gene: 10. Germline values: CDR1 MNHEY, CDR2 SMNVEV (reference sequence). The CDR3 spans 15 residues. CDR3 DNA sequence: TGTGCCAGCAGTTTAGTAGCGGGGACATCAATTGAGCAGTACTTC. Translation gives CASSLVAGTSIEQYF.

This clonotype was counted at least ten times. In DNA form, the CDR3 reads TGTGCCAGTAGTATTGGTGGAAACACCATATATTTT. This codes for CASSIGGNTIYF. The gene calls are TRBV19 and TRBJ1-3; D gene unclear. The V end lost 3 bases, the J end lost 3 bases, and 3 bases lay between the germline ends. The CDR3 covers 12 residues. Germline V gene sequence: CDR1 LNHDA, CDR2 SQIVND (reference sequence).

This clonotype has at least ten counts. V gene TRBV7-2 combines with J gene TRBJ1-1; no definite D call. V lost 1 base and J 1 base, leaving 10 bases between the germline ends. There are 15 residues in the CDR3. Per the germline V gene, CDR1 is SGHTA and CDR2 is FQGNSA. CDR3 sequence: CASSLGWEPNTEAFF. The CDR3 region has the DNA TGTGCCAGCAGCTTAGGGTGGGAACCGAACACTGAAGCTTTCTTT.

This clonotype appeared many times. This chain joins TRBV19 and TRBJ1-2; possibly TRBD1 for D (6 bases). Germline values: CDR1 LNHDA, CDR2 SQIVND (reference sequence). Trimming cost V 4 bases and J 4 bases, with 13 bases left between them. This CDR3 has 14 amino acids. The CDR3 sequence: CASSTPGATYGYTF. DNA of the CDR3: TGTGCCAGTAGTACCCCAGGGGCGACCTATGGCTACACCTTC.

In this sample, this clonotype turned up many times. This sequence joins TRBV28 and TRBJ2-3, with TRBD2 identical over 7 bases. Germline V gene sequence: CDR1 MDHEN, CDR2 SYDVKM. This CDR3 is 16 amino acids long. V lost 3 bases to trimming and J lost 5 bases; unmatched junction nucleotides: 11. DNA for the CDR3: TGTGCCAGCAGTTTTGAGGGGCTAGCGGTCCGAGATACGCAGTATTTT. Its translation is CASSFEGLAVRDTQYF. Full variable domain (rest looked up from reference TRBV28 and TRBJ2-3): DVKVTQSSRYLVKRTGEKVFLECVQDMDHENMFWYRQDPGLGLRLIYFSYDVKMKEKGDIPEGYSVSREKKERFSLILESASTNQTSMYLCASSFEGLAVRDTQYFGPGTRLTVL.

CDR3 coding DNA: TGTGCCAGCAGTTACGACAGGGGCACCTATAATTCACCCCTCCACTTT. It encodes CASSYDRGTYNSPLHF. V and J are TRBV6-5 and TRBJ1-6, with 8 bases fitting TRBD1. The germline V gene encodes CDR1 MNHEY and CDR2 SVGAGI. Trimming removed 2 bases from V and 2 bases from J; junction bases left unmatched: 2. This CDR3 has 16 residues.

This clonotype has just a few counts. J is TRBJ2-2 and V is TRBV20-1, with D tentatively TRBD2 (6 bases). Germline V gene sequence: CDR1 DFQATT, CDR2 SNEGSKA (reference sequence). This CDR3 comprises 15 residues. The V end was cut by 3 bases, the J end by 5 bases, with 16 bases between. In nucleotides, the CDR3 is TGCAGTGCTAGTGGTTCGGGAGTAGTTACCGGGGAGCTGTTTTTT. This translates into CSASGSGVVTGELFF.

This clonotype occurred many times. The CDR3 region is CASSAPGDEQFF. CDR3 nucleotides: TGTGCCAGCAGTGCCCCGGGGGATGAGCAGTTCTTC. The chain combines TRBV12-3 or TRBV12-4 with TRBJ2-1; the D gene is possibly TRBD2 (6 bases). The CDR3 extends over 12 amino acids. V dropped 5 bases and J dropped 8 bases, with 10 bases sitting between them.

This clonotype was picked up a small number of times. The chain is built from TRBV7-9 and TRBJ2-2; 8 bases map to TRBD2. Trimming at V came to 7 bases and at J to 4 bases, leaving 14 bases not matched to a gene. Germline V gene lookup returns CDR1 SEHNR and CDR2 FQNEAQ (reference sequence). This CDR3 region has 17 residues. CDR3 loop: CASTTTSGGLSTGELFF. CDR3 sequence (DNA): TGTGCCAGCACCACAACTTCGGGGGGGTTGAGCACCGGGGAGCTGTTTTTT.

This clonotype has just a few counts. The chain couples TRBV27 to TRBJ2-5, with 7 positions matching TRBD2. CDR3 length equals 17 residues. The V gene end was trimmed by 0 bases and the J gene end by 4 bases; junction bases not matched to a gene: 11. In germline, CDR1 is MNHEY, CDR2 SMNVEV (reference sequence). CDR3 protein: CASSLSLSSGIRETQYF. The CDR3 bases are TGTGCCAGCAGTTTATCCTTGTCCAGCGGGATAAGAGAGACCCAGTACTTC.

This clonotype occurred many times. The chain couples TRBV7-9 to TRBJ2-3; 7 nucleotides line up with TRBD1. There are 22 residues in the CDR3. V shed 5 bases and J 4 bases; nucleotides not matched to a gene: 30. In germline, CDR1 is SEHNR, CDR2 FQNEAQ (reference sequence). The DNA for the CDR3 is TGTGCCAGCAGCCCCCTCTTTCGTACTGGTAACGACAGGGTGTGGAAATCAGATACGCAGTATTTT. The encoded protein is CASSPLFRTGNDRVWKSDTQYF. The variable domain in full, with the rest retrieved from reference TRBV7-9 and TRBJ2-3, is DTGVSQNPRHKITKRGQNVTFRCDPISEHNRLYWYRQTLGQGPEFLTYFQNEAQLEKSRLLSDRFSAERPKGSFSTLEIQRTEQGDSAMYLCASSPLFRTGNDRVWKSDTQYFGPGTRLTVL.

This clonotype was picked up many times. V is TRBV3-1 and J is TRBJ2-1; TRBD2 matches at 9 bases. The trim removed 3 bases at V and 7 bases at J, leaving 7 bases unmatched. The CDR3 has 15 amino acids. Germline V gene data show CDR1 as LGHDT and CDR2 as YNNKEL (reference sequence). The CDR3 region is CASSHLREGRNEQFF. CDR3 DNA: TGTGCCAGCAGCCATCTGCGGGAGGGCCGGAATGAGCAGTTCTTC.

This clonotype showed up many times. The chain uses TRBV7-2 and TRBJ2-3, with 8 nucleotides matching TRBD2. The V gene end was trimmed by 3 bases and the J gene end by 6 bases; junction bases not matched to a gene: 8. This CDR3 has 15 amino acids. The germline V gene encodes CDR1 SGHTA and CDR2 FQGNSA. This chain's CDR3 is CASSFTGGEGDTQYF. CDR3 nucleotide sequence: TGTGCCAGCAGCTTTACGGGAGGGGAAGGCGATACGCAGTATTTT.

This clonotype was recorded at least ten times. The junction and the germline gene differ at one end; a read error may be behind it. The gene calls are TRBV3-1 and TRBJ1-6; no firm D call. Looked up from germline, CDR1 is LGHDT and CDR2 is YNNKEL (reference sequence). This CDR3 is 12 amino acids long. The CDR3 reads CASSSSNSPLHF. The CDR3 DNA reads as TGTGCCAGCAGCTCCTCTAATTCACCCCTCCACTTT.

This clonotype was detected only a few times. The chain couples TRBV20-1 to TRBJ1-2; 7 bases agree with TRBD1. CDR3 size: 12 residues. V dropped 1 base and J dropped 9; count of bases not matched to a gene: 5. CDR1 DFQATT and CDR2 SNEGSKA come from the germline V gene (reference sequence). The CDR3 DNA reads as TGCAGTGCTAGAGGGTCAGGGGGGAGCTACACCTTC. Residues: CSARGSGGSYTF.

On this clonotype: This may be a read error, as it is one base from a much larger clone. This chain uses TRBV5-1 with TRBJ1-1; weak D call: TRBD1 (6 bases). The germline V gene encodes CDR1 SGHRS and CDR2 YFSETQ. The CDR3 sequence is 14 residues long. V shed 5 bases and J shed 4 bases, with 15 bases lying between them. The CDR3 DNA is TGCGCCAGCAGTTGGGGGCAGGGGACCACTGAAGCTTTCTTT. Its protein is CASSWGQGTTEAFF.

The table lists this clonotype with many counts. The chain combines TRBV5-1 with TRBJ1-1; TRBD1 might be the D (5 bases). CDR1 is SGHRS, CDR2 YFSETQ, per germline. The CDR3 spans 14 residues. The germline V and J ends were trimmed by 3 bases and 5 bases, with 14 bases remaining between them. This CDR3 is CASSSEGVRTEAFF. DNA for the CDR3: TGCGCCAGCAGCTCGGAAGGGGTGAGGACTGAAGCTTTCTTT.

The chain recombines TRBV3-1 with TRBJ1-1; D uncertain. Looked up from germline, CDR1 is LGHDT and CDR2 is YNNKEL (reference sequence). This CDR3 is built from 14 residues. V lost 4 bases to trimming and J lost 1 base, with 10 bases between them. The DNA for the CDR3 is TGTGCCAGCAGCCGATTTCTTGCGAACACTGAAGCTTTCTTT. This sequence encodes CASSRFLANTEAFF.

This clonotype has a handful of counts. A much larger clone lies one base from this, so it may be a read error. The chain couples TRBV7-8 to TRBJ2-5, with D possibly being TRBD2 (6 bases). The CDR3 length is 13 residues. V was clipped by 1 base and J by 5 bases, with 8 bases between them. The germline gives CDR1 SGHVS, CDR2 FQNEAQ. The CDR3 reads CASSLGEVETQYF. The CDR3 coding sequence is TGTGCCAGCAGCTTAGGGGAGGTGGAGACCCAGTACTTC.

This clonotype was counted ten times or more. The chain carries TRBV6-1 and TRBJ2-1; D unresolved. This CDR3 has 15 amino acids. V was shortened by 5 bases and J by 5 bases, with 16 bases between the two germline ends. Germline assignment: CDR1 MNHNS and CDR2 SASEGT. This CDR3 is CASSSDGSAHNEQFF. CDR3 coding DNA: TGTGCCAGCAGTTCGGACGGATCGGCCCACAATGAGCAGTTCTTC.

This clonotype was counted many times. J is TRBJ1-4 and V is TRBV29-1; tentatively, D is TRBD1 (5 bases). This CDR3 has 16 residues. CDR1 is SQVTM, CDR2 ANQGSEA, per germline. V was pared by 0 bases and J by 2 bases, with 13 bases between. Here the CDR3 DNA reads TGCAGCGTTGAAGATCACCGGGGCAGCACTAATGAAAAACTGTTTTTT. It translates to CSVEDHRGSTNEKLFF.

This clonotype was counted many times. The chain employs TRBV27 and TRBJ1-2; D gene ambiguous. The CDR3 totals 14 residues. Trimming shortened V by 5 bases and J by 2 bases, and 12 bases separated the two germline ends. Germline V CDR1 and CDR2: MNHEY, SMNVEV (reference sequence). CDR3 residues: CASSLTSENYGYTF. CDR3 nucleotides: TGTGCCAGCAGTCTGACCTCGGAGAACTATGGCTACACCTTC.

There are many counts of this clonotype. The chain uses TRBV3-1 and TRBJ2-3; TRBD1 is a possible D gene (5 bases). CDR1 and CDR2 (germline): LGHDT, YNNKEL (reference sequence). The V gene lost 0 bases and the J gene lost 3 bases, with 16 bases spanning the gap. The CDR3 is made up of 17 amino acids. This CDR3 reads CASSQDVIRGWTDTQYF. The CDR3 DNA follows: TGTGCCAGCAGCCAAGACGTGATAAGGGGTTGGACAGATACGCAGTATTTT.

The CDR3 region is CASSLRASGSGEQFF. The CDR3 DNA follows: TGTGCCAGCAGTTTAAGGGCTAGCGGGAGTGGTGAGCAGTTCTTC. This chain joins TRBV28 and TRBJ2-1; 10 bases are shared with TRBD2. Trimming took 2 bases from V and 9 from J; bases not matched to a gene: 7. Germline values: CDR1 MDHEN, CDR2 SYDVKM. This CDR3 is 15 amino acids long.

This clonotype was recorded at least ten times. The chain joins TRBV19 to TRBJ2-1, with 7 bases that match TRBD1. V gave up 3 bases and J gave up 5 bases; unmatched junction bases: 4. Germline V gives CDR1 LNHDA, CDR2 SQIVND (reference sequence). The CDR3 runs 14 residues. The DNA of the CDR3 is TGTGCCAGTAGTATGACAGGGTCCCACAATGAGCAGTTCTTC. Residues: CASSMTGSHNEQFF.